This passage covers 4 T cell receptor beta chains from one sample sequenced in a study of T cells after yellow fever vaccination. TCRdb re-called the 5' RACE reads with MiXCR, one entry per CDR3 protein. The sample yields some 350,000 distinct CDR3 sequences, 8% to 10% seen once. The sequencing here drew on PBMCs, taken on the day of the first yellow fever vaccination. The receptors originated from a young man who received the YFV17D yellow fever vaccine.

This clonotype was seen a handful of times. The CDR3 protein is CASSQIQGSYNEQFF. CDR3 nucleotide sequence: TGTGCCAGCAGCCAGATACAGGGCTCCTACAATGAGCAGTTCTTC. This sequence joins TRBV4-2 and TRBJ2-1; maybe TRBD1 (6 bases). The CDR3 totals 15 residues. Germline CDR1 LGHNA, CDR2 YNFKEQ. V lost 3 bases and J lost 0, with 9 bases in between.

This clonotype was seen a few times. CDR3 in amino acids: CASSRLDSSIQYF. In DNA form, the CDR3 reads TGTGCCAGCAGCCGATTGGACAGTAGCATTCAGTACTTC. The V call is TRBV7-6, the J call TRBJ2-4; the D gene is possibly TRBD1 (6 bases). From germline, CDR1 is SGHVS and CDR2 FNYEAQ. Deletions cut 5 bases from V and 9 bases from J, with 14 bases between. The CDR3 is 13 residues long.

This clonotype has just a few counts. This chain links TRBV10-2 with TRBJ2-1, with TRBD2 matching over 8 bases. The CDR3 loop spans 15 amino acids. Germline V gives CDR1 WSHSY, CDR2 SAAADI. The J segment lost 4 bases and the V segment lost 4 bases, leaving 6 bases of the junction unmatched. CDR3 coding DNA: TGCGCCAGCAGTGGGAGCGGGGGCCGATACAATGAGCAGTTCTTC. Translation: CASSGSGGRYNEQFF.

This chain uses TRBV19 with TRBJ2-5; TRBD2 might be the D (5 bases). V dropped 5 bases and J dropped 1 base, with 11 bases sitting between them. Germline CDR1 is LNHDA and CDR2 is SQIVND (reference sequence). The CDR3 runs 14 residues. In DNA, the CDR3 is TGTGCCAGTAGTCCCAAGACTATCCAAGAGACCCAGTACTTC. It yields the protein CASSPKTIQETQYF.